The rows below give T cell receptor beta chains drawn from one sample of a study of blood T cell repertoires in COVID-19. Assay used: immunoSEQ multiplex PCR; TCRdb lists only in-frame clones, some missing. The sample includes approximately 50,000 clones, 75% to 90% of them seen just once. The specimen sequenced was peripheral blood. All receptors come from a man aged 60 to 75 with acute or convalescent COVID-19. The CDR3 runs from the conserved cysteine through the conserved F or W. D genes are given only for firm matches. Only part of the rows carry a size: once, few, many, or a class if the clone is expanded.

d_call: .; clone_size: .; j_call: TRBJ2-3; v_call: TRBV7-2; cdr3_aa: CASSFDYTDTQYF; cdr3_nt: TGTGCCAGCAGCTTCGACTATACAGATACGCAGTATTTT
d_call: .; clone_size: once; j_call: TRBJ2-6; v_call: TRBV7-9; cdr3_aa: CASSGSGANVLTF; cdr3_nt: TGTGCCAGCTCGGGATCTGGGGCCAACGTCCTGACTTTC
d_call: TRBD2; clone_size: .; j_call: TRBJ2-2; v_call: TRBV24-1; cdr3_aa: CATSDPTSGRYTGELFF; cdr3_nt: TGTGCCACCAGTGATCCGACTAGCGGGAGATACACCGGGGAGCTGTTTTTT
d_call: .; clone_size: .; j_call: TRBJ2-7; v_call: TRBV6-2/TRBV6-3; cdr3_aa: CASSQDSRAYEQYF; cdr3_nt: TGTGCCAGCAGCCAGGACTCCCGTGCCTACGAGCAGTACTTC
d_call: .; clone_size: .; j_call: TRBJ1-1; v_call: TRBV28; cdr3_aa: CASTPPGYTEAFF; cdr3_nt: TGTGCCAGCACTCCGCCGGGTTACACTGAAGCTTTCTTT
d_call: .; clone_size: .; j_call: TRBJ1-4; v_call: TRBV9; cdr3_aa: CASSPRVGPGTNEKLFF; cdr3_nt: TGTGCCAGCAGCCCGAGGGTTGGCCCGGGGACTAATGAAAAACTGTTTTTT
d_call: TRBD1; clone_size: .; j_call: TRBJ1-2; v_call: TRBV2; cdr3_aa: CASRIQGAIYGYTF; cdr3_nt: TGTGCCAGCAGGATACAGGGGGCTATCTATGGCTACACCTTC
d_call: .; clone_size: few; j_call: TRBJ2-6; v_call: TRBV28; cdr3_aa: CASRVGGSSGANVLTF; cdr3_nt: TGTGCCTCCCGGGTGGGGGGATCGTCTGGGGCCAACGTCCTGACTTTC
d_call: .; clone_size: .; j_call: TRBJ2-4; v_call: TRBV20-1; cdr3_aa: CSAGGHSVQYF; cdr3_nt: TGCAGTGCTGGAGGACATTCAGTTCAGTACTTC
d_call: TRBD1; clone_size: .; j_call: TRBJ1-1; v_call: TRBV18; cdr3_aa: CASSPPKQGITEAFF; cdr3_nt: TGTGCCAGCTCACCACCTAAACAGGGGATCACTGAAGCTTTCTTT
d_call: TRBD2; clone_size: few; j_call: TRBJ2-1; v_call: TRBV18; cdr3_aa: CASSRGVAGEVEQFF; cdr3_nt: TGTGCCAGCTCACGCGGAGTAGCGGGAGAAGTAGAGCAGTTCTTC
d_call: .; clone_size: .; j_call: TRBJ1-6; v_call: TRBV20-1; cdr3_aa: CSASTESSYNSPLHF; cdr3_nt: TGCAGTGCTAGTACAGAGAGCTCCTATAATTCACCCCTCCACTTT
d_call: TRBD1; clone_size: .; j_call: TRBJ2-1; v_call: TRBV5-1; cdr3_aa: CASSLGQAKYNEQFF; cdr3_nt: TGCGCCAGCAGCCTAGGACAGGCGAAGTACAATGAGCAGTTCTTC
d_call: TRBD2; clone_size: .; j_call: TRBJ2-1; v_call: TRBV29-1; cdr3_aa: CSVEDIASGRKNEQFF; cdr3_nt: TGCAGCGTTGAAGATATAGCGAGCGGGAGAAAAAATGAGCAGTTCTTC
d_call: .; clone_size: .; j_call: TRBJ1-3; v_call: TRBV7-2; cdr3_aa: CASRIAGFSGNTIYF; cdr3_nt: TGTGCCAGCAGGATTGCAGGGTTCTCTGGAAACACCATATATTTT
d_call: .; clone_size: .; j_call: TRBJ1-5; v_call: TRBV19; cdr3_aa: CASSIEAGLGQPQHF; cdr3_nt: TGTGCCAGTAGTATAGAGGCAGGGCTGGGTCAGCCCCAGCATTTT
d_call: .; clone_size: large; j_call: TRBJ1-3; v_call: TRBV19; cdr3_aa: CASSIRPRFSGNTIYF; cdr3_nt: TGTGCCAGTAGTATACGTCCCCGTTTCTCTGGAAACACCATATATTTT
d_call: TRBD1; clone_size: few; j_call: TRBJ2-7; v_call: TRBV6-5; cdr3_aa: CASSWTGTYEQYF; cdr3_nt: TGTGCCAGCTCCTGGACAGGGACCTACGAGCAGTACTTC
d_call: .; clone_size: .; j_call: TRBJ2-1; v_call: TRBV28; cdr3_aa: CASRAMPNNEQFF; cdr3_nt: TGTGCCAGCAGAGCTATGCCGAACAATGAGCAGTTCTTC
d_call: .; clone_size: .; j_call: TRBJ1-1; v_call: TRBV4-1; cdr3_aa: CASSQPPVSNTEAFF; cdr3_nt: TGTGCCAGCAGCCAACCCCCCGTCTCGAACACTGAAGCTTTCTTT
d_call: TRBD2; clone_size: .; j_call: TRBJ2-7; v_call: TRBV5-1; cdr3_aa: CASSLATSETFSYEQYF; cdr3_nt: TGCGCCAGCAGCTTGGCCACTAGCGAAACTTTCTCCTACGAGCAGTACTTC
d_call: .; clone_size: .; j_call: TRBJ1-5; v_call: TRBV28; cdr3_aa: CASSLGRRRLNQPQHF; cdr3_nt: TGTGCCAGCAGTTTAGGTCGCAGGCGCCTCAATCAGCCCCAGCATTTT
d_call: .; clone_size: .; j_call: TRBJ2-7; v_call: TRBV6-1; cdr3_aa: CASSELQVYEQYF; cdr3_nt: TGTGCCAGCAGTGAATTACAGGTCTACGAGCAGTACTTC
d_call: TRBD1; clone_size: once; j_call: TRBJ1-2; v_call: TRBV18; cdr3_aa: CASSPTGAVGYTF; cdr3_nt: TGTGCCAGCTCACCTACAGGGGCGGTCGGCTACACCTTC
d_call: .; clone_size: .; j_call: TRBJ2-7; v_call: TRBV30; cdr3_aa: CAWSVGPGGQYF; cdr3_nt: TGTGCCTGGAGTGTTGGGCCCGGAGGGCAGTACTTC
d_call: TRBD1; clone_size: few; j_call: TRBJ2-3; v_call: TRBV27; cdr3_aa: CAIGDRAGTDTQYF; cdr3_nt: TGTGCCATCGGGGACAGGGCGGGCACAGATACGCAGTATTTT
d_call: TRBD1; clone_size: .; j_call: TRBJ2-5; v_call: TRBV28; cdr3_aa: CASRRTGLETQYF; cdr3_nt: TGTGCCAGCAGAAGGACAGGCCTAGAGACCCAGTACTTC
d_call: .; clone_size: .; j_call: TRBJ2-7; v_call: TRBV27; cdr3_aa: CASRLNEGSYEQYF; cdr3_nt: TGTGCCAGCAGGTTGAATGAGGGCTCCTACGAGCAGTACTTC
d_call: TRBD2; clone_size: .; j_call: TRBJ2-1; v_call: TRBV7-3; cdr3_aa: CASSLRGGTSGAGEVFF; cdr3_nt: TGTGCCAGCAGCCTACGAGGAGGGACTAGCGGAGCCGGGGAGGTGTTCTTC
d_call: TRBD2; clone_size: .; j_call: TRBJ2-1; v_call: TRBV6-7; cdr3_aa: CASSYSSRTSGSIDEQFF; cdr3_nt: TGTGCCAGCAGTTACTCTTCCCGGACTAGCGGGAGTATCGATGAGCAGTTCTTC
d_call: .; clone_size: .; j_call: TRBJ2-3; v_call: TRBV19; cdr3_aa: CASSISGVMFRAAQQYF; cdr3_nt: TGTGCCAGTAGTATAAGTGGGGTGATGTTTCGAGCGGCTCAACAGTATTTT
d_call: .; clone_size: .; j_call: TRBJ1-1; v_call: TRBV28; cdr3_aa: CASSPRGGGNTEAFF; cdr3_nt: TGTGCCAGCAGCCCGCGGGGTGGGGGGAACACTGAAGCTTTCTTT
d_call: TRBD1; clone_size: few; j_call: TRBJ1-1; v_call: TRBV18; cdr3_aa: CASSPSLDRDTEAFF; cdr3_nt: TGTGCCAGCTCACCAAGCCTGGACAGGGACACTGAAGCTTTCTTT
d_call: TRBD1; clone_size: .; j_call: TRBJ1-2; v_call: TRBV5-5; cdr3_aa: CASSLGGTGTEYGYTF; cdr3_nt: TGTGCCAGCAGCTTAGGTGGGACAGGGACGGAATATGGCTACACCTTC
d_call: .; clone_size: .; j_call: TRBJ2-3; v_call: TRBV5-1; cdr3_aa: CASGYGRGTADTQYF; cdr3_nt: TGCGCCAGCGGCTATGGTAGGGGGACGGCAGATACGCAGTATTTT
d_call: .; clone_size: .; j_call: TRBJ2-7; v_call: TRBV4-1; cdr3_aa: CASSQVTSGYEQYF; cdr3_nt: TGCGCCAGCAGCCAAGTCACGAGTGGCTACGAGCAGTACTTC
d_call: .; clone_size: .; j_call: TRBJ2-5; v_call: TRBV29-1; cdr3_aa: CSVERLRAQYF; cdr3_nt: TGCAGCGTTGAGAGGTTGAGGGCCCAGTACTTC
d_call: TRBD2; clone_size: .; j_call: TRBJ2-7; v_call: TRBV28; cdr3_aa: CASSLIPGTSYYEQYF; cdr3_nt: TGTGCCAGCAGTTTGATTCCCGGGACTAGCTATTACGAGCAGTACTTC
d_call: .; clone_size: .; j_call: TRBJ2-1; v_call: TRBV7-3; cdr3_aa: CASSLGTVGEQFF; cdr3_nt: TGTGCCAGCAGCTTAGGCACCGTCGGGGAGCAGTTCTTC
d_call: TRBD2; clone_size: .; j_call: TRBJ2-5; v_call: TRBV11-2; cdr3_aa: CASSLGFGGRTETQYF; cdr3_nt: TGTGCCAGCAGCTTAGGGTTCGGCGGGAGAACAGAGACCCAGTACTTC
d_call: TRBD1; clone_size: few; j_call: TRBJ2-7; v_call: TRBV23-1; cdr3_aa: CASSHSDRGLNYEQYF; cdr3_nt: TGCGCCAGCAGTCATTCGGACAGGGGCCTTAACTACGAGCAGTACTTC
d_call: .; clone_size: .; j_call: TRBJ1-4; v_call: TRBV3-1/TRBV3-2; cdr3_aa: CASSPTGGTKKLFF; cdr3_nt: TGTGCCAGCAGCCCGACAGGTGGGACGAAAAAACTGTTTTTT
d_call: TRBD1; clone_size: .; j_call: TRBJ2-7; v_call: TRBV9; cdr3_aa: CASSVGRQGGYEQYF; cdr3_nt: TGTGCCAGCAGCGTGGGGAGACAGGGGGGATACGAGCAGTACTTC
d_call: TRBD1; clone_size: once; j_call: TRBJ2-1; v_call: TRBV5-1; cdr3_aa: CASSYRPGTDEQFF; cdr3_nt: TGCGCCAGCAGTTACCGGCCTGGGACAGATGAGCAGTTCTTC
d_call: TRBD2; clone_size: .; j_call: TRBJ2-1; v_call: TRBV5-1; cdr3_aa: CASSRTSGLAGGPGNEQFF; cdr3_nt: TGCGCCAGCAGCCGTACCTCTGGACTAGCGGGAGGGCCCGGCAATGAGCAGTTCTTC
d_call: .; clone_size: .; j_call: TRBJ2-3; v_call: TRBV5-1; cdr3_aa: CASSLEQLSTDTQYF; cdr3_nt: TGCGCCAGCAGCTTGGAACAGCTGAGCACAGATACGCAGTATTTT
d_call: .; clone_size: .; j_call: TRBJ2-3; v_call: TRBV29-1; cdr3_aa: CSVADTDTQYF; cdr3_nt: TGCAGCGTCGCGGACACAGATACGCAGTATTTT
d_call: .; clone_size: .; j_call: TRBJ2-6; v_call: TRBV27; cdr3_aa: CASSVGGFSGANVLTF; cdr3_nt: TGTGCCAGCAGTGTAGGGGGTTTCTCTGGGGCCAACGTCCTGACTTTC
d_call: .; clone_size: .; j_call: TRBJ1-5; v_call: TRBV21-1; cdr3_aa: CASSKAGGRLQPQHF; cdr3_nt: TGTGCCAGCAGCAAAGCTGGAGGACGCCTCCAGCCCCAGCATTTT
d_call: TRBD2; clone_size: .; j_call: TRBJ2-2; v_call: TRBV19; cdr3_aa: CASSGVGRRLAGATGELFF; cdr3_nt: TGTGCCAGTAGTGGAGTCGGTAGAAGACTAGCGGGGGCCACCGGGGAGCTGTTTTTT
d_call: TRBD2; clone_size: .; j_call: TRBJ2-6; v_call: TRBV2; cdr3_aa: CASRVLAGANVLTF; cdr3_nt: TGTGCCAGCAGGGTCCTAGCGGGAGCCAACGTCCTGACTTTC
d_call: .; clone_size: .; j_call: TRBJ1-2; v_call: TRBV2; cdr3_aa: CASSGIPSATNYGYTF; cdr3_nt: TGTGCCAGCAGCGGGATCCCGAGTGCAACTAACTATGGCTACACCTTC
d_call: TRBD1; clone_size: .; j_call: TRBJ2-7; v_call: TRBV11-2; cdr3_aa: CASSLGPGQSDYEQYF; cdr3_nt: TGTGCCAGCAGCTTAGGGCCGGGACAGAGTGACTACGAGCAGTACTTC
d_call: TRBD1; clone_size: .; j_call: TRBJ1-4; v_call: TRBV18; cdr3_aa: CASSPSTGTEEKLFF; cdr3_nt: TGTGCCAGCTCACCCTCGACAGGGACTGAGGAAAAACTGTTTTTT
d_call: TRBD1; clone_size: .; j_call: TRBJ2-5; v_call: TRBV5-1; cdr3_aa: CASSGGTGVATQYF; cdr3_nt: TGCGCCAGCAGCGGCGGGACAGGGGTAGCGACCCAGTACTTC
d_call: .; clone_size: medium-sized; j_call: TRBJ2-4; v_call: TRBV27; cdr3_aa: CASSERSGLDIQYF; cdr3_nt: TGTGCCAGCAGTGAAAGGTCAGGGTTGGACATTCAGTACTTC
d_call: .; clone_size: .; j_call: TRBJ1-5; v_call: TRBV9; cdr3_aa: CASSVESGQGPQHF; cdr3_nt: TGTGCCAGCAGCGTAGAGTCAGGTCAAGGGCCCCAGCATTTT